These T cell receptor beta chains were read from a single sample in a study of shared clonotypes between healthy human individuals. Produced via immunoSEQ multiplex PCR; TCRdb's table is partial and in-frame only. The data contain 2 million to 2.5 million clones, under 95% of them singletons. The sample comprised naive CD4+ T cells from PBMCs. The receptors originated from a man between 18 and 35 years old in good health. Some clones in this sample may be carry-over from other donors' samples. The CDR3 runs from the conserved cysteine through the conserved F or W. The D gene is left open where the match is weak. Size is omitted from some rows. Given values are once, few, many or a class for expanded clones.

j_call	clone_size	v_call	d_call	cdr3_nt	cdr3_aa
TRBJ2-5	once	TRBV6-1	TRBD2	TGTGCCAGCAGCCCGGGACTAGCGGGGAAAGAGACCCAGTACTTC	CASSPGLAGKETQYF
TRBJ1-6	NA	TRBV30	NA	TGTGCCTGGACCCGCGTGAGAGGGCTTTATTCACCCCTCCACTTT	CAWTRVRGLYSPLHF
TRBJ2-1	NA	TRBV7-3	NA	TGTGCCAGCAGCCCACTACCCACACGCTCCTACAATGAGCAGTTCTTC	CASSPLPTRSYNEQFF
TRBJ2-5	NA	TRBV2	TRBD2	TGTGCCAGCAGCGGACTAGCGGGAGTACGAGAGACCCAGTACTTC	CASSGLAGVRETQYF
TRBJ1-5	NA	TRBV18	NA	TGTGCCACCCCGGGACTAAACAATCAGCCCCAGCATTTT	CATPGLNNQPQHF
TRBJ2-5	NA	TRBV5-1	TRBD2	TGCGCCAGCAGCCTCCCGATTGGGGGAGGGCAAGAGACCCAGTACTTC	CASSLPIGGGQETQYF
TRBJ1-4	few	TRBV30	TRBD1	TGTGCCTGGGGTGACAGGGTGGAAAAACTGTTTTTT	CAWGDRVEKLFF
TRBJ1-2	NA	TRBV2	NA	TGTGCCAGCAGCCGGAAAGACAGCCTTGGCTACACCTTC	CASSRKDSLGYTF
TRBJ2-1	few	TRBV20-1	NA	TGCAGTGCTAGAAGGAATGAGCAGTTCTTC	CSARRNEQFF
TRBJ2-2	NA	TRBV14	NA	TGTGCCAGCAGCCTTGACTACTACACCGGGGAGCTGTTTTTT	CASSLDYYTGELFF
TRBJ2-7	NA	TRBV28	NA	TGTGCCAGCAAGTTTGGTATCACCTACGAGCAGTACTTC	CASKFGITYEQYF
TRBJ2-1	NA	TRBV18	NA	TGTGCCAGCTCACCAGGACTGAACAGAGAGCAGTTCTTC	CASSPGLNREQFF
TRBJ2-7	NA	TRBV6-5	TRBD1	TGTGCCAGCAGTTACTCCGGGACAGGGCGCCACGAGCAGTACTTC	CASSYSGTGRHEQYF
TRBJ1-1	NA	TRBV7-2	NA	TGTGCCAGCAGCTTACGAAAGGGGGGGCTTGACACTGAAGCTTTCTTT	CASSLRKGGLDTEAFF
TRBJ2-7	NA	TRBV7-8	NA	TGTGCCAGCAGCTTAATGGCCTTATCCTACGAGCAGTACTTC	CASSLMALSYEQYF
TRBJ1-2	NA	TRBV9	NA	TGTGCCAGCAGCTCGGGGGGGAAGGGCTATGGCTACACCTTC	CASSSGGKGYGYTF
TRBJ1-1	once	TRBV28	NA	TGTGCCAGCAGTTGGGCACAGGGAGGGGGGGGCCTGAACACTGAAGCTTTCTTT	CASSWAQGGGGLNTEAFF
TRBJ1-1	once	TRBV7-2	TRBD1	TGTGCCAGCAGCTCCGACAGGGTTTACACTGAAGCTTTCTTT	CASSSDRVYTEAFF
TRBJ2-5	NA	TRBV11-1	NA	TGTGCCAGCAGCCCCGAGGGGGGCATGGAGACCCAGTACTTC	CASSPEGGMETQYF
TRBJ2-5	NA	TRBV2	NA	TGTGCCAGCAGTGATGGGGCAGGGTCGGGTGAGACCCAGTACTTC	CASSDGAGSGETQYF
TRBJ2-5	NA	TRBV5-1	NA	TGCGCCAGCAGCTACACCCACCAAGAGACCCAGTACTTC	CASSYTHQETQYF
TRBJ2-2	NA	TRBV7-3	TRBD2	TGTGCCAGCAGCTTAGTAGCGGGAGACGGGGAGCTGTTTTTT	CASSLVAGDGELFF
TRBJ1-5	NA	TRBV19	TRBD1	TGTGCCACCGGGGACAGGCGAGATCAGCCCCAGCATTTT	CATGDRRDQPQHF
TRBJ1-1	few	TRBV15	NA	TGTGCCACCAGCAGAGTTGGCAGGGTGGAAGCTTTCTTT	CATSRVGRVEAFF
TRBJ2-6	NA	TRBV7-2	NA	TGTGCCAGCAGCCTACTCGAACCTAGGGTCTCTGGGGCCAACGTCCTGACTTTC	CASSLLEPRVSGANVLTF
TRBJ2-2	NA	TRBV28	TRBD1	TGTGCCAGCAGGTCCCAGGGGGCTGGTACCGGGGAGCTGTTTTTT	CASRSQGAGTGELFF
TRBJ2-1	NA	TRBV9	TRBD1	TGTGCCAGCAGCACGCGGACAGGGACCGATGAGCAGTTCTTC	CASSTRTGTDEQFF
TRBJ2-1	once	TRBV29-1	TRBD1	TGCAGCGTCCCCCAGGGGGCGCGGGGCTACAATGAGCAGTTCTTC	CSVPQGARGYNEQFF
TRBJ2-3	NA	TRBV2	TRBD2	TGTGCCAGCAGTGTCCGCGGGCCTAGCGGGAGCACAGATACGCAGTATTTT	CASSVRGPSGSTDTQYF
TRBJ1-1	NA	TRBV9	NA	TGTGCCAGCAGCGTAGTGGCAGAGAACACTGAAGCTTTCTTT	CASSVVAENTEAFF
TRBJ2-7	NA	TRBV2	TRBD2	TGTGCCAGCAGGGGGGGGACTATTTACTCCTACGAGCAGTACTTC	CASRGGTIYSYEQYF
TRBJ1-1	once	TRBV28	NA	TGTGCCAGCGGCGGGATCTACGTGAACACTGAAGCTTTCTTT	CASGGIYVNTEAFF
TRBJ1-5	NA	TRBV7-8	NA	TGTGCCAGCAGCTTTGGTTTTAATCAGCCCCAGCATTTT	CASSFGFNQPQHF
TRBJ2-2	NA	TRBV7-8	NA	TGTGCCAGCAGCCCCCGGGCCGCTACGAACACCGGGGAGCTGTTTTTT	CASSPRAATNTGELFF
TRBJ2-7	NA	TRBV28	NA	TGTGCCAGCAGTAATCCGGGCCCGAAACATCACGAGCAGTACTTC	CASSNPGPKHHEQYF
TRBJ2-1	NA	TRBV10-3	TRBD2	TGTGCCATCAGTGGTGGGCTAGCGGAGGGGCCCTACAATGAGCAGTTCTTC	CAISGGLAEGPYNEQFF
TRBJ1-5	NA	TRBV2	NA	TGTGCCAGCAGCAGGGAGGGGAATCAGCCCCAGCATTTT	CASSREGNQPQHF
TRBJ1-2	NA	TRBV28	NA	TGTGCCACCAACTCCGGTCGGACCGCCTATGGCTACACCTTC	CATNSGRTAYGYTF
TRBJ1-2	NA	TRBV28	NA	TGTGCCAGCAGAAAAGATGAAGGCTATGGCTACACCTTC	CASRKDEGYGYTF
TRBJ2-2	NA	TRBV12-5	TRBD1	TGTGCTAGTGGCCCGGGACAGGGTTTTAAGGGAGAGCTGTTTTTT	CASGPGQGFKGELFF
TRBJ2-1	NA	TRBV5-1	TRBD2	TGCGCCAGCAGCCCCGGGAGCGGGGCTTACAATGAGCAGTTCTTC	CASSPGSGAYNEQFF
TRBJ1-1	once	TRBV7-2	NA	TGTGCCAGCAGCTTAATCGGATCAAACACTGAAGCTTTCTTT	CASSLIGSNTEAFF
TRBJ2-3	NA	TRBV9	NA	TGTGCCAGCAGCGTAGCTAGTAGCGGATGGACAGATACGCAGTATTTT	CASSVASSGWTDTQYF
TRBJ2-7	NA	TRBV6-5	NA	TGTGCCAGCAGAGGACGGAGTTCCTACGAGCAGTACTTC	CASRGRSSYEQYF
TRBJ2-5	NA	TRBV4-2	TRBD2	TGTGCCAGCAGCCAAGCAAACAGCGGGAGCCGAGAGACCCAGTACTTC	CASSQANSGSRETQYF
TRBJ2-6	NA	TRBV7-8	TRBD2	TGTGCCAGCAGCTTATCGGGAGGGACGAGCTCTGGGGCCAACGTCCTGACTTTC	CASSLSGGTSSGANVLTF
TRBJ1-5	NA	TRBV5-3	NA	TGTGCCAGACGGAGTACGTATAGCAATCAGCCCCAGCATTTT	CARRSTYSNQPQHF
TRBJ1-4	NA	TRBV14	TRBD1	TGTGCCAGCAGCGGACAGGGGGGTCGGTATGAAAAACTGTTTTTT	CASSGQGGRYEKLFF